This TCR beta chain was sequenced during a study of blood T cell repertoires in COVID-19. Study details: There were acute and convalescent COVID-19 samples, and they came from the United States, Italy and Spain.

In the authors' methods: Nucleated cell counts were estimated from reference gene primer amplification. This table comes from immunoSEQ multiplex PCR, and its TCRdb copy is limited to in-frame clones, with some not included. V and J calls and clone size are copied from that table; D and trimming were computed from the DNA. This table holds 300,000 to 350,000 clones, about nine tenths found once. It was during active infection that Seattle patients were enrolled and then longitudinally followed. Sequenced input: peripheral blood. This receptor was taken from a woman aged 65 to 85 with COVID-19, enrolled during active disease.

DNA for the CDR3: TGTGCCAGCAGTCCCCGGGGGAGCGGGAAGGGGAATGAGCAGTTCTTC. Amino acids: CASSPRGSGKGNEQFF. The chain employs TRBV6-2 or TRBV6-3 and TRBJ2-1; 7 bases agree with TRBD2. Trimming cost V 5 bases and J 7 bases; bases outside gene matches: 14. CDR1 is MNHEY and CDR2 is SVGEGT in the germline V gene. The CDR3 contains 16 residues.